The clone carrying this TCR beta chain was seen a handful of times. It is unclear where the CDR3 begins or ends on the DNA, so no DNA is shown, and the CDR3 is as TCRdb lists it. This record comes from a study of T cells of healthy individuals. TCRdb recomputed calls from the 5' RACE reads with MiXCR, one row per CDR3 protein. The table includes around 63,000 distinct CDR3 sequences, roughly 15% detected once. The CDR3 region is 15 residues in length, termini included. Germline V gene data show CDR1 as ENHRY and CDR2 as SYGVKD. The chain couples TRBV10-3 to TRBJ2-2; the table's D call of TRBD2 was not tested on the DNA. The sequence was collected from a human donor in good health. Here the CDR3 reads CAIQPSSSSGGELFF.